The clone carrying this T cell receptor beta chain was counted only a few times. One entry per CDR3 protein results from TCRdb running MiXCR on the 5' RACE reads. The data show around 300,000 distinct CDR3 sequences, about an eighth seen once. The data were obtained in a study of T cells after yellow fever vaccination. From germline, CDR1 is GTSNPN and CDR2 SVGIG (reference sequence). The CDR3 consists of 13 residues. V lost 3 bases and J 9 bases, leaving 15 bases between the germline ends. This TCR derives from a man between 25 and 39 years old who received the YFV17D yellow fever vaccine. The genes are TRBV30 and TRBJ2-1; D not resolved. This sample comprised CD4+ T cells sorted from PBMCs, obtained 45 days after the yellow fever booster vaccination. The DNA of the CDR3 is TGTGCCTGGAGCGGCGGACGACTGGGTGAGCAGTTCTTC. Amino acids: CAWSGGRLGEQFF. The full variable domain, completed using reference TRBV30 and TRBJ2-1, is SQTIHQWPATLVQPVGSPLSLECTVEGTSNPNLYWYRQAAGRGLQLLFYSVGIGQISSEVPQNLSASRPQDRQFILSSKKLLLSDSGFYLCAWSGGRLGEQFFGPGTRLTVL.